This T cell receptor (beta chain) derives from a study of OX40 agonist ivuxolimab in advanced cancers. Study-wide context: Ivuxolimab was an agonistic, fully human IgG2 monoclonal antibody directed against OX40 (CD134), a costimulatory receptor. Of the approximately 50 dose-escalation patients, hepatocellular carcinoma was present in about 20, melanoma in roughly 15, renal cell carcinoma in 9 and head and neck cancer in 9. A male proportion of roughly 80% and a mean age of approximately 61 years, ranging from about 20 to 80, were recorded for the dose-escalation cohort. The point of sequencing TCRbeta in the periphery was to test whether ivuxolimab changed TCR sequence diversity and drove clonal T-cell expansion. Prior anti-PD-1, anti-PD-L1 or anti-CTLA-4 therapy was permitted, and less than 45% of dose-escalation patients had received checkpoint inhibitors. Intravenous ivuxolimab was administered to patients every 2 weeks at six dose levels: 0.01, 0.1, 0.3, 1.5, 3 and 10 mg/kg. Partial responses occurred in three dose-escalation patients: two with cutaneous melanoma and one with hepatocellular carcinoma. The paper covers the monotherapy dose-escalation part of the phase I ivuxolimab trial, which included N ≈ 50 patients. Study-wide conclusions, independent of this receptor: In the 0.1-3.0 mg/kg groups, partial responders were among the patients with the lowest normalized peripheral clonal expansion, particularly in CD8+ T cells. Low levels of normalized T-cell clonal expansion were also seen in some patients who did not respond. Antigen specificity was not determined for the clonally expanded peripheral T cells. Clonal expansion of both CD4+ and CD8+ blood T cells was observed from baseline to week 6 at doses 0.1 to 3.0 mg/kg. On average, CD8+ T cells showed more expanded clones than CD4+ T cells after ivuxolimab.

This clone was seen more than once but under ten times. Its antigen is unknown. Base quality data are lacking; no much larger clone is found one base away. This sample also contains other DNA sequences that code for the same CDR3. The cysteine opens and the phenylalanine closes a CDR3 of 14 amino acids. CDR3 DNA only is kept here, 42 bases in frame from base 1. Trimming removed 5 bases from V and 6 bases from J; the gene matches leave 5 bases unexplained. Looking up the germline V gene yields CDR1 SGHTA and CDR2 FQGNSA. Patients with a history of autoimmune disease or receiving systemic immunosuppression were excluded from the trial. Peripheral blood for TCR sequencing was collected from all dose cohorts at baseline, on cycle 4 day 1, and on cycle 7 day 1. Samples came from an open-label, multicenter, first-in-human phase I dose-escalation trial of ivuxolimab. The trial enrolled adults with locally advanced or metastatic head and neck squamous cell, hepatocellular, melanoma or renal cell carcinoma. Before TCR sequencing, CD4+ T cells and CD8+ T cells from peripheral blood were sorted into separate populations.

Genomic DNA was isolated from the sorted cells so that the TCRbeta CDR3 region could be sequenced. The immunoSEQ Assay was used for sequencing of TCRbeta CDR3 regions. Drawn from immuneACCESS, this table holds only the in-frame rearrangements with V and J called that TCRdb kept. Clones are partly lost; checked studies trace under half to an unresolved V gene and leave the rest unexplained. The sample table shows about 53,000 clones, and roughly 80% are seen once. In total, the top ten clones hold about 13% of the sample. This sequence originates from an adult with an advanced solid tumor such as melanoma, head and neck, liver or kidney cancer. The specimen comprised CD4+ or CD8+ T cells sorted from blood, sampled in a trial of the OX40 agonist ivuxolimab. This chain joins TRBV7-2 to TRBJ1-5; 9 nucleotides in the junction match TRBD1. The DNA is TGTGCCAGCAGCCTAACAGGGGGCGGTCAGCCCCAGCATTTT. Translated, this gives CASSLTGGGQPQHF. With all but the CDR3 taken from the reference TRBV7-2 and TRBJ1-5 genes, the full variable domain is: GAGVSQSPSNKVTEKGKDVELRCDPISGHTALYWYRQSLGQGLEFLIYFQGNSAPDKSGLPSDRFSAERTGGSVSTLTIQRTQQEDSAVYLCASSLTGGGQPQHFGDGTRLSIL.